This T cell receptor beta chain comes out of a study of graft-versus-host responses after intestinal transplantation. Study information: The study gave all recipients anti-thymocyte globulin induction, then tacrolimus and steroids for two to three years. Study-level points and caveats: Individuals who had graft-donor T cell macrochimerism had allografts that showed high graft-versus-host to host-versus-graft clonal ratios. GvH clones were identified in recipient marrow, with some first appearing in ileum or blood.

V was clipped by 4 bases and J by 8 bases, with 9 bases between them. The CDR3 has 11 amino acids. The germline V gene encodes CDR1 SGHRS and CDR2 YFSETQ. Comment on this clone: Its target is not known.

Profiled with immunoSEQ multiplex PCR; TCRdb holds only in-frame clones, not every one. The table lists 16,000 or so clones, more than 85% of them singletons, with about 0.8% in the top ten. The sample here was PBMCs, taken 23 days after intestinal transplant. The rearrangement joins TRBV5-1 to TRBJ1-1; a weak D match, TRBD1 (6 bases). This sequence originates from a human patient who received an intestinal transplant, so some T cells may come from the graft donor. CDR3 nucleotides: TGCGCCAGCAGCGTCGGGACAGAAGCTTTCTTT. Translating gives CASSVGTEAFF. The entire variable domain, with the rest obtained from reference TRBV5-1 and TRBJ1-1, is as follows: KAGVTQTPRYLIKTRGQQVTLSCSPISGHRSVSWYQQTPGQGLQFLFEYFSETQRNKGNFPGRFSGRQFSNSRSEMNVSTLELGDSALYLCASSVGTEAFFGQGTRLTVV.